This T cell receptor (beta chain) was sequenced during a study of shared clonotypes between healthy human individuals. Looking at the study overall: Each donor had three CD4 naive, three CD4 memory, two CD8 naive and one CD8 memory plate. Study-level points and caveats: A small donor pool kept down the genetic and exposure-history diversity that was represented. The study found approximately 5% of naive CD4 clonotypes shared across a handful of donors.

Germline V gene sequence: CDR1 MNHEY, CDR2 SVGAGI. Trimming shortened V by 3 bases and J by 3 bases, and 12 bases separated the two germline ends. CDR3 length: 14 amino acids. Splitting of each subset's genomic DNA was done evenly across several immunoSEQ plates. Method: immunoSEQ multiplex PCR; TCRdb's copy keeps in-frame clones and lacks some. The table includes approximately 700,000 clones, approximately 73% detected once. This clone is a singleton in its sample. Its antigen is not known. The V call is TRBV6-5, the J call TRBJ2-7; no reliable D call. The sequence was obtained from a woman aged 25 to 45 in good health. Sequencing was done on a sample of memory CD4+ T cells sorted from blood. Sample subset: CD45RA-negative fraction. CDR3 nucleotide sequence: TGTGCCAGCAGTTATAGGAGTTCCGACTACGAGCAGTACTTC. This sequence encodes CASSYRSSDYEQYF.